This entry lists 13 T cell receptor beta chains sequenced from one sample in a study of long-term antiretroviral therapy in people with HIV. Investigators performed immunoSEQ version v3.0 at survey level. TCRdb's copy holds only in-frame clones and misses some; the assay was immunoSEQ multiplex PCR. The sample shows 25,000 to 40,000 clones, approximately 90% of them seen only once. The input for sequencing was unsorted PBMCs, taken 1.1 years after starting antiretroviral therapy. The receptors stem from a man between 18 and 35 years old with HIV.

The chain joins TRBV27 to TRBJ2-1; the match to TRBD1 covers 9 bases. With V trimmed by 2 bases and J by 4 bases, 15 bases remained unmatched. The CDR3 is 19 residues long. Germline V gene sequence: CDR1 MNHEY, CDR2 SMNVEV (reference sequence). The CDR3: CASSLGQGQGLLPYNEQFF. The CDR3, as DNA: TGTGCCAGCAGTTTAGGACAGGGGCAGGGACTATTACCTTACAATGAGCAGTTCTTC.

The chain couples TRBV28 to TRBJ1-2; TRBD1 agrees at 7 bases. Germline assignment: CDR1 MDHEN and CDR2 SYDVKM. The length of the CDR3 is 16 residues. The V gene end was trimmed by 4 bases and the J gene end by 4 bases; junction bases not matched to a gene: 12. The CDR3 coding sequence is TGTGCCAGCAGTTCACCCACCGGGACAGCTTCCTATGGCTACACCTTC. Protein product: CASSSPTGTASYGYTF.

This clone was found a few times. CDR3 nucleotides: TGTGCCAGCAGCCCCCCCTCGGCAGCTTATGGCTACACCTTC. It specifies CASSPPSAAYGYTF. The genes are TRBV7-9 and TRBJ1-2; D is uncertain. V was cut by 5 bases and J by 5 bases, with 15 bases left in between. The CDR3 has 14 amino acids. Germline V gene sequence: CDR1 SEHNR, CDR2 FQNEAQ (reference sequence).

The CDR3: CASSINRNAQFF. Written as DNA, the CDR3 is TGTGCCAGTAGTATCAACAGAAACGCACAGTTCTTC. The chain recombines TRBV19 with TRBJ2-1; no firm D call. This CDR3 is built from 12 residues. The V gene lost 3 bases and the J gene lost 13 bases, with 13 bases spanning the gap. CDR1 and CDR2 (germline): LNHDA, SQIVND (reference sequence).

This chain links TRBV21-1 with TRBJ1-2; the table gives TRBD1 as D, unverified against the DNA. TRBV21-1 is a pseudogene. This CDR3 has 15 amino acids. CDR3 sequence reads: CASSKGAALAHGYTF. The DNA for the CDR3 is TGTGCCAGCAGCAAAGGGGCAGCCCTTGCGCATGGCTACACCTTC.

This clone was recorded a few times. The rearrangement links TRBV15 to TRBJ1-5; D perhaps matches TRBD1 (5 bases). CDR3 length: 13 amino acids. Germline CDR1 is LNHNV and CDR2 is YYDKDF (reference sequence). V shed 6 bases and J shed 11 bases, with 17 bases lying between them. The CDR3 is CATSLDSYGAQHF. The CDR3 nucleotides read TGTGCCACCAGTCTCGACAGTTATGGGGCCCAGCATTTT. Based on the CDR3 plus reference TRBV15 and TRBJ1-5, the full variable domain is DAMVIQNPRYQVTQFGKPVTLSCSQTLNHNVMYWYQQKSSQAPKLLFHYYDKDFNNEADTPDNFQSRRPNTSFCFLDIRSPGLGDTAMYLCATSLDSYGAQHFGDGTRLSIL.

V gene TRBV5-1 combines with J gene TRBJ1-3; no definite D call. Between the trimmed V and J ends, which lost 5 bases and 0 bases, there was a span of 9 bases. The CDR3 runs 14 residues. Germline loops: CDR1 SGHRS, CDR2 YFSETQ. In DNA, the CDR3 is TGCGCCAGCAGACCGATCTCCTCTGGAAACACCATATATTTT. Protein product: CASRPISSGNTIYF.

This clone was observed a single time. The chain joins TRBV7-9 to TRBJ2-5; D is unresolved. The V end was cut by 1 base, the J end by 5 bases, with 8 bases between. CDR1 SEHNR and CDR2 FQNEAQ come from the germline V gene (reference sequence). The CDR3 covers 13 residues. The CDR3 reads CASSLGSGETQYF. The CDR3 DNA follows: TGTGCCAGCAGCTTAGGGTCTGGGGAGACCCAGTACTTC.

The V call is TRBV5-1, the J call TRBJ2-3, with no clear D. V lost 3 bases, J lost 7 bases, and 9 bases lay in between. This CDR3 has 12 amino acids. CDR1 and CDR2 (germline): SGHRS, YFSETQ. Here the CDR3 reads CASSSSVNTQYF. Here the CDR3 DNA reads TGCGCCAGCAGCTCCTCGGTGAATACGCAGTATTTT.

The CDR3 reads CASSDWGSPLHF. The CDR3 bases are TGTGCCAGCAGTGATTGGGGGTCACCCCTCCACTTT. V usage is TRBV25-1 and J usage is TRBJ1-6; D may be TRBD1 (5 bases). The CDR3 runs 12 residues. The germline gives CDR1 MGHDK, CDR2 SYGVNS. V gave up 3 bases and J gave up 10 bases, with 7 bases separating them.

The rearrangement joins TRBV5-1 to TRBJ2-7; D uncertain. Trimming removed 2 bases at V and 1 base at J, with 10 bases between. This CDR3 is 14 amino acids long. Germline V gene lookup returns CDR1 SGHRS and CDR2 YFSETQ. The CDR3 sequence is CASSLKSSSYEQYF. CDR3 coding DNA: TGCGCCAGCAGCTTAAAGTCGTCTTCCTACGAGCAGTACTTC.

The gene calls are TRBV28 and TRBJ1-2; no firm D call. This CDR3 has 13 amino acids. Per the germline V gene, CDR1 is MDHEN and CDR2 is SYDVKM. V was shortened by 10 bases and J by 4 bases, with 16 bases between the two germline ends. The CDR3 loop reads CATEGSRGYGYTF. DNA for the CDR3: TGTGCCACCGAGGGCTCCCGGGGCTATGGCTACACCTTC.

The chain carries TRBV6-1 and TRBJ2-1, with 7 bases matching TRBD2. Germline V gene sequence: CDR1 MNHNS, CDR2 SASEGT. The J segment lost 7 bases and the V segment lost 11 bases, leaving 8 bases of the junction unmatched. The CDR3 contains 12 residues. Written as DNA, the CDR3 is TGTGCCTCAGCGGGATTTAAGAATGAGCAGTTCTTC. Translation: CASAGFKNEQFF.